Presented here are 10 T cell receptor beta chains from one specimen sequenced in a study of blood T cell repertoires in COVID-19. Produced via immunoSEQ multiplex PCR; TCRdb's table is partial and in-frame only. The sample yields fewer than 250,000 clones, around four fifths seen once. What was sequenced was peripheral blood. These receptors were collected from a man aged 25-45 years with active or convalescent COVID-19.

V usage is TRBV27 and J usage is TRBJ2-7; 13 bases are shared with TRBD2. V lost 5 bases and J lost 4; bases outside the gene matches: 8. The germline V gene encodes CDR1 MNHEY and CDR2 SMNVEV (reference sequence). The CDR3 spans 16 residues. The CDR3: CASSTTGLAGYYEQYF. In DNA, the CDR3 is TGTGCCAGCAGTACGACGGGACTAGCGGGGTATTACGAGCAGTACTTC.

This clone appeared once. This chain joins TRBV20-1 and TRBJ2-3; D gene uncertain. The CDR3 sequence is 11 residues long. V was clipped by 5 bases and J by 5 bases, with 8 bases between them. The V gene's germline CDR1 is DFQATT and CDR2 SNEGSKA (reference sequence). The chain's CDR3 is CSAERGDTQYF. CDR3 coding DNA: TGCAGTGCTGAAAGAGGAGATACGCAGTATTTT.

This rearrangement joins TRBV2 to TRBJ1-1; D not resolved. The CDR3 loop spans 13 amino acids. Trimming cost V 3 bases and J 1 base, with 6 bases left between them. Germline-derived CDR1 and CDR2 are SNHLY and FYNNEI. DNA of the CDR3: TGTGCCAGCAGTGACACTTGGAACACTGAAGCTTTCTTT. Translated: CASSDTWNTEAFF.

The chain links TRBV7-2 to TRBJ2-3; weak D call: TRBD1 (5 bases). The V and J ends lost 6 bases and 2 bases respectively, with 15 bases between them. This CDR3 has 15 amino acids. Germline values: CDR1 SGHTA, CDR2 FQGNSA. The chain's CDR3 is CASSLGVQFTDTQYF. CDR3 nucleotides: TGTGCCAGCAGTCTAGGGGTTCAGTTCACAGATACGCAGTATTTT.

CDR3 loop: CASSSSTGGNYGYTF. The CDR3, as DNA: TGTGCCAGCAGTTCGTCGACAGGGGGAAACTATGGCTACACCTTC. This chain links TRBV28 with TRBJ1-2; TRBD1 aligns across 9 bases. The CDR3 spans 15 residues. J gave up 2 bases and V 4 bases, and 5 bases lay outside the gene matches. Germline V CDR1 and CDR2: MDHEN, SYDVKM.

This clone was seen a few times. The chain couples TRBV6-5 to TRBJ1-4; D unresolved. The V gene lost 2 bases and the J gene lost 4 bases, with 8 bases spanning the gap. Germline CDR1 reads MNHEY; CDR2 reads SVGAGI. This CDR3 contains 14 residues. CDR3 residues: CASSYRRDNEKLFF. The DNA for the CDR3 is TGTGCCAGCAGTTACCGCCGGGATAATGAAAAACTGTTTTTT.

The rearrangement links TRBV7-2 to TRBJ2-5; 8 bases agree with TRBD2. The CDR3 is 15 amino acids. The ends lost 2 bases at V and 5 bases at J; junction bases unmatched: 7. The germline V gene encodes CDR1 SGHTA and CDR2 FQGNSA. The CDR3 coding sequence is TGTGCCAGCAGCTTAAGCGGGAGTTGGGTTGAGACCCAGTACTTC. Protein product: CASSLSGSWVETQYF.

The rearrangement joins TRBV14 to TRBJ1-1; TRBD1 aligns across 11 bases. Looked up from germline, CDR1 is SGHDN and CDR2 is FVKESK. After removal of 4 bases from V and 10 bases from J, the junction contained 14 bases not matched to a gene. This CDR3 has 16 residues. CDR3 in DNA: TGTGCCAGCAGCCCGAGACGACCCGGGACAGGGGGGAGAGCTTTCTTT. Residues: CASSPRRPGTGGRAFF. Full variable domain (missing parts from reference TRBV14 and TRBJ1-1): EAGVTQFPSHSVIEKGQTVTLRCDPISGHDNLYWYRRVMGKEIKFLLHFVKESKQDESGMPNNRFLAERTGGTYSTLKVQPAELEDSGVYFCASSPRRPGTGGRAFFGQGTRLTVV.

This chain connects TRBV24-1 to TRBJ2-1, with D hard to call. V was shortened by 5 bases and J by 3 bases, with 7 bases between the two germline ends. CDR1 and CDR2 (germline): KGHDR, SFDVKD. The CDR3 spans 13 residues. CDR3 protein: CATSGLSYNEQFF. CDR3 sequence (DNA): TGTGCCACCAGTGGGCTCAGCTACAATGAGCAGTTCTTC.

This clone was counted between two and nine times. The chain employs TRBV7-3 and TRBJ2-7; D is unresolved. Trimming left V 5 bases short and J 3 bases short, with 11 bases between. Germline V CDR1 and CDR2: SGHTA, FQGTGA. The CDR3 length is 13 residues. The CDR3 spells CASSPGLGYEQYF. The CDR3, as DNA: TGTGCCAGCAGCCCCGGGTTGGGCTACGAGCAGTACTTC.